Reported below is one TCR beta chain. The record originates from a study of blood T cells in healthy people across ages. The CDR3 totals 18 residues. CDR1 and CDR2 from the germline V gene are MNHEY and SVGAGI. V shed 0 bases, J shed 0 bases, and the junction held 7 bases outside the gene matches. The second PCR ran about 6 to 12 cycles with a sample-barcoded 5' primer and J-beta primers. TCRdb re-called the 5' RACE reads with MiXCR, one entry per CDR3 protein. Of 660,000 or so distinct CDR3 sequences in the sample, 58% were seen once. Sequencing input: blood. The sequence came from a man in his 60s in good health. The chain employs TRBV6-5 and TRBJ2-1; 8 bases are shared with TRBD2. The CDR3 loop reads CASSYSIGGGSSYNEQFF. The CDR3 coding sequence is TGTGCCAGCAGTTACTCGATCGGCGGGGGGAGCTCCTACAATGAGCAGTTCTTC.